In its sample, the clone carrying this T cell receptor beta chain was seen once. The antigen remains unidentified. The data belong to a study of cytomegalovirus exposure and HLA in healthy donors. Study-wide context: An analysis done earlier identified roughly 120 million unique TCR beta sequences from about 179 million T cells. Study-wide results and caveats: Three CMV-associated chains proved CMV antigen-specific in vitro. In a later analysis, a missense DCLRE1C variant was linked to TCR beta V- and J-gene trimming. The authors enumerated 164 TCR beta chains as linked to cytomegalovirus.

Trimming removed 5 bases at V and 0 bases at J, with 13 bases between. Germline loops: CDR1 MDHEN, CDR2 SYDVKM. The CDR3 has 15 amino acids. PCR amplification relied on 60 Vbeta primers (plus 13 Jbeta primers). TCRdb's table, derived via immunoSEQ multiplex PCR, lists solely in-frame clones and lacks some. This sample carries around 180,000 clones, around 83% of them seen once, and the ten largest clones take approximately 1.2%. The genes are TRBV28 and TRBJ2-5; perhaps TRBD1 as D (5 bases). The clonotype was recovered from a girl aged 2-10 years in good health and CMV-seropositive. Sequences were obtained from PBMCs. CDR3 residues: CASSDRTLYQETQYF. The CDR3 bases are TGTGCCAGCAGTGACCGGACATTGTACCAAGAGACCCAGTACTTC.